Sequencing of this T cell receptor (beta chain) was carried out in a study of cytomegalovirus exposure and HLA in healthy donors (dated by TCRdb to 2016 to 2017). Some background on the complete study: An earlier analysis of roughly 570 of the donors reported approximately 280 Gb of sequence data and roughly 120 million unique TCR beta sequences obtained from roughly 180 million T cells. An early release covering approximately 600 HLA-typed donors comprised around 300 gigabases of sequencing data and roughly 86 million unique TCR sequences. Of the 350 to 450 genotyped donors, 70% to 90% were placed in the genetic ancestry cluster associated with self-reported Caucasian donors. The aim of the study was to test whether cataloging public T cell receptors could identify signatures of past pathogen exposure. Using immunosequencing, the study profiled T cell repertoires from fewer than 850 subjects and related those repertoires to cytomegalovirus serostatus. A separate validation cohort of 100 to 150 different subjects was used in addition to the roughly 670-subject first cohort. To predict cytomegalovirus infection status, the study combined high-throughput TCR immunosequencing, statistical association of individual TCRs with disease status, and machine learning. A later analysis re-analyzed previously published TCR beta repertoires from about 600 donors and added high-resolution HLA genotyping to study TCR occurrence patterns. Rather than using new phenotypic data, the later analysis identified candidate immune exposures from TCR beta sequences and from how often those sequences occurred across donors. In an earlier analysis of 587 of the donors, high-throughput TCR beta sequencing was used to judge whether each TCR beta V gene segment behaved as functional or pseudogenic. Donor age, sex, ethnicity and CMV serostatus were collected together with the repertoire data. Genome-wide SNP genotypes for about 65% of the roughly 670 donors were used in a later genetic analysis, which treated that subset as a discovery cohort. Every repertoire in the discovery cohort had been generated on one and the same sequencing platform. Both class I and class II loci were covered by HLA typing, at four-digit resolution. Typing coverage varied by locus: 629-630 donors for A, B, C, DRB1 and DQB1; approximately 500 for DQA1; about 600 for DPA1; 450 to 480 for DPB1. Because of strong linkage in the cohort, a few DR-DQ haplotypes were treated as single units for association and clustering. Across 398 genotyped donors of the cohort, an average of approximately 220,000 unique TCR beta nucleotide sequences per donor were sequenced, and roughly 18% of those sequences were non-productive.

Library preparation used the immunoSEQ multiplex PCR assay. For the multiplex PCR, a mixture combining 60 forward primers for TCR Vbeta segments and 13 reverse primers for TCR Jbeta segments was used. Amplification of the CDR3 region of rearranged TCR beta genes was performed with a multiplex PCR assay on genomic DNA. On the Illumina HiSeq System, the amplified TCR beta libraries were sequenced as 87-base-pair reads. The published analysis was carried out like this. Across the 500 to 750 repertoires, a later analysis counted tens of millions of unique TCR beta chains, 9 million to 14 million of which were shared by at least two donors. Raw reads were error-corrected and collapsed into unique sequences by a nearest-neighbor algorithm in which closely related sequences were merged to remove PCR and sequencing errors. V, D and J gene segments were assigned by aligning CDR3 sequences to IMGT reference sequences. For a sequence to be retained, a match of at least six nucleotides to both a V gene segment and a J gene segment was required. A rearrangement was called productive if the CDR3 had no stop codons and remained in frame with V and J, and every other rearrangement was called non-productive. CDR3 was defined according to IMGT convention as the region running from the second conserved V-encoded cysteine to the conserved J-encoded phenylalanine. The earlier analysis of around 640 of the donors excluded sequences that lacked an unambiguous match to a single V gene segment. In an earlier analysis of 587 of the donors, V segments were called functional above 56.7% productive rearrangements and were called segregating when the between-donor standard deviation exceeded 5%. A statistical classification framework was built to diagnose cytomegalovirus status from the catalog of TCR beta chain sequences. In a later analysis, V and J genes were assigned by comparing TCR nucleotide sequences against IMGT/GENE-DB human TR gene sequences. A later analysis assigned CDR3 sequences and most-parsimonious VDJ recombination scenarios with the TCRdist pipeline. In a later analysis, each TCR beta chain was defined by its CDR3 amino acid sequence together with its V-gene family, and reads lacking a unique V-gene family were excluded. A later analysis removed over 500 highly shared, low-generation-probability nucleotide sequences to deal with suspected cross-contamination and a sequencing artifact. A later analysis calculated a clonal expansion index for each public chain from normalized within-repertoire ranks of inferred template counts. Generation probabilities in a later analysis came from a VDJ recombination model fitted to out-of-frame rearrangements, and those results were checked against IGoR. Hypergeometric tests were used in a later analysis to score TCR-TCR, TCR-HLA and TCR-CMV co-occurrence, with a repertoire-size bias correction applied to the TCR pairs. To estimate false discovery rates, a later analysis permuted the HLA or CMV assignments 20 times. In a later analysis, co-occurring TCRs were grouped using DBSCAN, with TCRdist sequence similarity added in when clustering inside HLA-allele-positive subsets. Repertoires with fewer than 30,000 or more than 120,000 public chains were left out of co-occurrence clustering, as were several repertoires with anomalous nucleotide sharing. TCRdb carries this immuneACCESS record with in-frame sequences only. Its versions omit some clonotypes, under half of them owing to an unresolved V gene in the studies checked, with the rest unexplained. V, J and clone size derive from that table, while D and trimming were established from the DNA sequence. The sample table holds some 190,000 clones, of which about 80% were seen once. The ten top clones hold around 1.9% of the sample.

V loses 4 bases at its end and J loses 5 bases; junction bases beyond the gene matches: 8. The germline V gene supplies CDR1 SGHRS and CDR2 YFSETQ. The CDR3 sequence holds 14 residues, the cysteine and phenylalanine included. Only the CDR3 DNA stays, 42 bases, in frame from base 1. General study outcomes and caveats: The authors suggested that the approach could potentially be extended to other disease states and immunological phenotypes. At a false discovery rate of 0.05, a later analysis linked 15,000 to 20,000 TCR beta sequences to specific HLA alleles. A later analysis found that TCR association rates varied across HLA loci, with DRB1 alleles showing the most associated TCRs and HLA-C alleles the fewest. HLA typing was unavailable for some donors at each locus, so association tests used only the typed subset. Because counts were too low, fewer than 20 rarely observed V segments, including chromosome 9 orphons, were excluded from the earlier analysis of 587 of the donors. An earlier analysis of some 560 of the donors showed that most TCR beta V segments appeared in productive rearrangements either about 87% or about 30% of the time, which broadly matched IMGT annotations. For the cohort, immune exposure information was limited to CMV serostatus. A total of roughly 160 TCR beta chains were listed by the study as associated with cytomegalovirus. A further reported finding was that TCR beta sequences accurately predicted the HLA-A and HLA-B alleles for most subjects in the first cohort. Roughly uniform sequencing depth across donors was assumed in presence/absence analyses, although this assumption may not hold. Correlated functional status among segregating V segments might reflect linkage disequilibrium, but an unknown experimental factor could not be ruled out. A later analysis found that most CMV-associated TCR beta chains appeared HLA-restricted, with HLA associations seemingly driven largely by CMV exposure. According to a later analysis, parvovirus B19, influenza, CMV and Epstein-Barr virus appeared linked to several top co-occurrence clusters. The cohort was sequenced for TCR beta chains only, and without alpha or paired-chain data the features that could be detected were limited. Some IMGT-functional V segments, including TRBV6-2 and TRBV6-3, could not be told apart with the 87-base-pair reads, so those segments were excluded. Most TCR sequences were seen in very few donors, while some public TCRs were found in many individuals. In vitro tests confirmed that a few of the cytomegalovirus-associated TCR beta chains recognize cytomegalovirus antigens. Compared with equally common non-associated chains, HLA-associated TCR beta chains in a later analysis were more clonally expanded and had lower generation probabilities. In both the original and validation cohorts, the classifier was reported to diagnose cytomegalovirus status with high specificity and sensitivity. The sequencing pipeline was judged likely to have produced a cluster of highly shared sequence variants as a technical artifact. According to a later genetic analysis, donors in an Asian-associated ancestry cluster had fewer N-insertions in productive TCRs than the approximately 650-donor mean. Strong co-occurrence of HLA alleles, especially DR and DQ, made assigning TCR associations to individual alleles difficult. V-gene and J-gene trimming of TCR beta chains was associated with a missense DCLRE1C variant in a later genetic analysis, and the association was replicated in an independent cohort.

Remarks on this clone: The antigen it recognizes is unknown. Nothing much larger sits one base from this clone, and base qualities are not available.

The cohort comprised under 700 healthy bone marrow donors. At the time of sampling, all cohort members were nominally healthy, though unrecorded immune exposures were likely present. The donor was CMV seronegative and belonged to the group of under 400 seronegative cohort members. A peripheral blood sample was provided by each donor, and peripheral blood mononuclear cells were used for TCR beta sequencing. Genomic DNA extraction from the blood cell samples was performed with the Qiagen DNeasy Blood Extraction Kit. The sequence is built from TRBV5-1 and TRBJ1-2, and 7 bases in between align with TRBD1. Source material: PBMCs. This sequence originates from a woman aged 25 to 39 in good health and CMV-seronegative. CDR3 loop: CASSAFTGEYGYTF. Read as DNA, the sequence is TGCGCCAGCAGCGCATTCACAGGGGAGTATGGCTACACCTTC.